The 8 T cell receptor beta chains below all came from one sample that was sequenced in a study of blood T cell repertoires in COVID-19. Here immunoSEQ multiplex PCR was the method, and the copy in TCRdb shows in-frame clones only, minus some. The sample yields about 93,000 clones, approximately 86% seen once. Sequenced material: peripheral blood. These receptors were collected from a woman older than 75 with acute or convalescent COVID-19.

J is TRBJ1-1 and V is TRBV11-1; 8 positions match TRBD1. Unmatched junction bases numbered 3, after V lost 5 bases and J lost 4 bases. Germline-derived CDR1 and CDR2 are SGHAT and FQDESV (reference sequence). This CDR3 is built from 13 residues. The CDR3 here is CASSNTGGTEAFF. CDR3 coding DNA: TGTGCCAGCAGCAATACAGGGGGCACTGAAGCTTTCTTT.

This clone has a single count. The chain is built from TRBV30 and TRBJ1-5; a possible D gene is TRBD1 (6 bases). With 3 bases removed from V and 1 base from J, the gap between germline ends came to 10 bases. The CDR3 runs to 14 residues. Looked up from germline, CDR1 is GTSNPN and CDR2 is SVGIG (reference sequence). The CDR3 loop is CAWRGQGSNQPQHF. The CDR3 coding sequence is TGTGCCTGGAGGGGGCAGGGGAGCAATCAGCCCCAGCATTTT.

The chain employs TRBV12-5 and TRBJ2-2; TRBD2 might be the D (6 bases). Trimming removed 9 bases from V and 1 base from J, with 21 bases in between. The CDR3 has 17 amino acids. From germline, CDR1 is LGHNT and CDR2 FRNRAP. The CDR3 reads CASQPWGVNLNTGELFF. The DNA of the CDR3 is TGTGCTAGCCAACCGTGGGGGGTGAATCTGAACACCGGGGAGCTGTTTTTT.

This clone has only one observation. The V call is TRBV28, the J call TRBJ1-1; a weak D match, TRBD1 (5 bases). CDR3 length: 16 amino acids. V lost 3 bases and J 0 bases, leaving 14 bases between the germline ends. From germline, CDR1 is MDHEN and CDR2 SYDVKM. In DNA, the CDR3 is TGTGCCAGCAGTTTGGCCGGGGGTTTCATGAACACTGAAGCTTTCTTT. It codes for CASSLAGGFMNTEAFF. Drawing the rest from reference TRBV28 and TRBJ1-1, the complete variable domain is DVKVTQSSRYLVKRTGEKVFLECVQDMDHENMFWYRQDPGLGLRLIYFSYDVKMKEKGDIPEGYSVSREKKERFSLILESASTNQTSMYLCASSLAGGFMNTEAFFGQGTRLTVV.

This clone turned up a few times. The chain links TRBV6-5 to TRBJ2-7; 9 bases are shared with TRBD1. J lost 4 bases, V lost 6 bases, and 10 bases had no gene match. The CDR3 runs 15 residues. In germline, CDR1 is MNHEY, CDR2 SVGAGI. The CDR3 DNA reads TGTGCCAGCAGGACGTCCGGGACAGGGAGTTACGAGCAGTACTTC. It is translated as CASRTSGTGSYEQYF.

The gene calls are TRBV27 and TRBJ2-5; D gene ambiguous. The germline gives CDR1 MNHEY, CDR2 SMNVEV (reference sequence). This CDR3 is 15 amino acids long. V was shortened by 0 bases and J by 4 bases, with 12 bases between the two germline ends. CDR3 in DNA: TGTGCCAGCAGTTTATCGCTGGGCCCCGGAGAGACCCAGTACTTC. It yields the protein CASSLSLGPGETQYF.

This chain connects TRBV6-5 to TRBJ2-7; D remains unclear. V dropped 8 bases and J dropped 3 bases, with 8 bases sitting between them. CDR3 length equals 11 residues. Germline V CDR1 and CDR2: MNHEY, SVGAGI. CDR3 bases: TGTGCCAGCCTAAATGGCTACGAGCAGTACTTC. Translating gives CASLNGYEQYF.

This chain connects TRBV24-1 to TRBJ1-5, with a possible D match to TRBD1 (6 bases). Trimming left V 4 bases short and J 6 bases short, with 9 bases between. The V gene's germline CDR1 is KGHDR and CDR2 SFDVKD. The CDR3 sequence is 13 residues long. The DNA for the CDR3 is TGTGCCACCAGTGAGGCAGGGGTTCAGCCCCAGCATTTT. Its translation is CATSEAGVQPQHF.